The clone carrying this T cell receptor beta chain was counted a few times. The CDR3 loop spans 13 amino acids. Germline CDR1 is ENHRY and CDR2 is SYGVKD. Deletions cut 10 bases from V and 6 bases from J, with 17 bases between. Libraries were prepared by immunoSEQ multiplex PCR; TCRdb keeps only in-frame clonotypes and omits some of them. The data contain tens of thousands of clones, roughly 87% of them singletons. The data were taken from a study of OX40 agonist ivuxolimab in advanced cancers. This receptor was identified in an adult with an advanced solid tumor such as melanoma, head and neck, liver or kidney cancer. The sample here was CD4+ or CD8+ T cells sorted from blood, taken in a trial of the OX40 agonist ivuxolimab. The chain uses TRBV10-3 and TRBJ2-3; no clear D. The CDR3 region is CATSLAEIDTQYF. The CDR3 nucleotides read TGTGCCACCTCGTTGGCAGAGATCGATACGCAGTATTTT.